These 31 T cell receptor beta chains were sequenced from one sample in a study of blood T cell repertoires in COVID-19. Sequencing used immunoSEQ multiplex PCR; TCRdb keeps in-frame clones, though not all of them. The profile shows 200,000 to 250,000 clones, about nine tenths of them singletons. Source material: PBMCs or T cells enriched from blood (not recorded which). These receptors originate from a woman aged 50 to 60 in a cohort exposed to, infected with or recovered from COVID-19 (not recorded which).

The chain carries TRBV4-1 and TRBJ2-3; tentative D call: TRBD2 (7 bases). The V end was cut by 7 bases, the J end by 4 bases, with 27 bases between. Germline V lookup: CDR1 MGHRA, CDR2 YSYEKL. CDR3 size: 18 residues. This chain's CDR3 is CASTRYGGGGSGADTQYF. CDR3 DNA sequence: TGCGCCAGCACCCGCTACGGGGGCGGGGGCTCCGGGGCAGATACGCAGTATTTT.

This chain links TRBV6-2 or TRBV6-3 with TRBJ1-1; no reliable D call. Per germline, CDR1 MNHEY and CDR2 SVGEGT. The CDR3 length is 14 residues. Trimming stripped 4 bases from V and 3 bases from J, with 12 bases between. The CDR3 nucleotides read TGTGCCAGCAGTTGGCGCGTCGGGGACACTGAAGCTTTCTTT. Residues: CASSWRVGDTEAFF.

This clone turned up a few times. V is TRBV19 and J is TRBJ1-2; 8 positions match TRBD1. V trimming: 5 bases; J trimming: 8 bases; junction bases outside the gene matches: 13. CDR3 length: 15 amino acids. Germline V gene data show CDR1 as LNHDA and CDR2 as SQIVND (reference sequence). The CDR3 DNA reads TGTGCCAGTAGTCAGTTGGATGCAGGGGGCTTCGGCTACACCTTC. This translates into CASSQLDAGGFGYTF.

The chain carries TRBV6-5 and TRBJ1-2, with TRBD1 identical over 7 bases. The V segment lost 2 bases and the J segment 3 bases; nucleotides outside the gene matches: 3. The CDR3 loop spans 14 amino acids. Germline V gene data show CDR1 as MNHEY and CDR2 as SVGAGI. The chain's CDR3 is CASSYRGQDYGYTF. In DNA form, the CDR3 reads TGTGCCAGCAGTTACAGGGGGCAGGACTATGGCTACACCTTC.

This chain uses TRBV7-2 with TRBJ2-1; 8 bases align to TRBD2. Germline V gene data show CDR1 as SGHTA and CDR2 as FQGNSA. CDR3 length: 17 amino acids. V trimming: 4 bases; J trimming: 0 bases; junction bases outside the gene matches: 8. The CDR3 DNA is TGTGCCAGCAGCTCCCTTAGCGGGGCCGCCTCCTACAATGAGCAGTTCTTC. Residues: CASSSLSGAASYNEQFF. Filled out from reference TRBV7-2 and TRBJ2-1, the complete variable domain reads GAGVSQSPSNKVTEKGKDVELRCDPISGHTALYWYRQSLGQGLEFLIYFQGNSAPDKSGLPSDRFSAERTGGSVSTLTIQRTQQEDSAVYLCASSSLSGAASYNEQFFGPGTRLTVL.

This chain links TRBV5-8 with TRBJ2-3; D is unclear. CDR1 is SGHTS and CDR2 is YDEGEE in the germline V gene. The CDR3 contains 15 residues. With 0 bases removed from V and 0 bases from J, the gap between germline ends came to 8 bases. This CDR3 reads CASSLARISTDTQYF. CDR3 in DNA: TGTGCCAGCAGCTTGGCGAGGATAAGCACAGATACGCAGTATTTT.

The chain recombines TRBV5-1 with TRBJ2-5; 7 nucleotides match TRBD2. Germline values: CDR1 SGHRS, CDR2 YFSETQ. V trimming: 3 bases; J trimming: 3 bases; junction bases outside the gene matches: 8. The CDR3 spans 15 residues. In DNA, the CDR3 is TGCGCCAGCAGCTCCCAACGCGCGGGGGAAGAGACCCAGTACTTC. It yields the protein CASSSQRAGEETQYF.

Here the CDR3 reads CASSLQGAETQYF. For the CDR3, the DNA is TGTGCCAGCAGCTTACAGGGGGCGGAGACCCAGTACTTC. The rearrangement joins TRBV5-4 to TRBJ2-5; 9 bases agree with TRBD1. This CDR3 spans 13 amino acids. Germline CDR1 is SGHNT and CDR2 is YYREEE (reference sequence). V shed 2 bases and J 5 bases; nucleotides not matched to a gene: 1.

The V gene is TRBV10-3, the J gene TRBJ2-7; 11 nucleotides line up with TRBD2. This CDR3 spans 15 amino acids. With 4 bases clipped from V and 0 bases from J, the junction kept 2 bases outside the gene matches. Germline V gene sequence: CDR1 ENHRY, CDR2 SYGVKD. The CDR3 DNA reads TGTGCCATCAGTGGACTAGCGGGGTCCTCCTACGAGCAGTACTTC. Translating gives CAISGLAGSSYEQYF.

The chain has TRBV5-4 and TRBJ2-3; 8 positions match TRBD1. From germline, CDR1 is SGHNT and CDR2 YYREEE (reference sequence). J was trimmed by 3 bases and V by 4 bases; bases with no gene match: 7. The CDR3 sequence is 15 residues long. The CDR3 nucleotides read TGTGCCAGCAGCCAAGACAGGGGAACGACAGATACGCAGTATTTT. Protein product: CASSQDRGTTDTQYF.

This clone was observed once. The V call is TRBV6-5, the J call TRBJ1-3; TRBD1 is a possible D gene (6 bases). The CDR3 spans 16 residues. V was shortened by 0 bases and J by 2 bases, with 11 bases between the two germline ends. Germline assignment: CDR1 MNHEY and CDR2 SVGAGI. In nucleotides, the CDR3 is TGTGCCAGCAGTTACTCGTTGGCAGGGGCTGGAAACACCATATATTTT. It yields the protein CASSYSLAGAGNTIYF.

The chain is built from TRBV7-2 and TRBJ2-7; 12 bases are a match to TRBD1. CDR3 size: 14 residues. Per the germline V gene, CDR1 is SGHTA and CDR2 is FQGNSA. The trim removed 3 bases at V and 6 bases at J, leaving 3 bases unmatched. The CDR3 protein is CASSLGQGAGEQYF. The CDR3 nucleotides read TGTGCCAGCAGCTTGGGACAGGGGGCAGGCGAGCAGTACTTC.

In DNA form, the CDR3 reads TGTGCCAGCTCACCACGCCAGGACAGGGACGAAAAACTGTTTTTT. Its translation is CASSPRQDRDEKLFF. This chain links TRBV18 with TRBJ1-4; 8 bases map to TRBD1. The CDR3 sequence is 15 residues long. Losses at the gene ends were 1 base for V and 8 bases for J; bases not matched to a gene: 6. Germline V gene sequence: CDR1 KGHSH, CDR2 LQKENI.

This clone was observed a single time. The chain uses TRBV10-3 and TRBJ1-1, with 8 bases that match TRBD1. Germline values: CDR1 ENHRY, CDR2 SYGVKD. The CDR3 covers 13 residues. Unmatched junction bases numbered 4, after V lost 7 bases and J lost 3 bases. CDR3 residues: CAITKDRDTEAFF. The CDR3 coding sequence is TGTGCCATCACCAAGGACAGGGACACTGAAGCTTTCTTT.

This chain links TRBV9 with TRBJ2-1; possible D gene TRBD1, 5 bases. V lost 0 bases to trimming and J lost 0 bases, with 7 bases between them. Germline V gives CDR1 SGDLS, CDR2 YYNGEE. The CDR3 is 15 amino acids. CDR3 protein: CASSVDRSSYNEQFF. The CDR3 nucleotides are TGTGCCAGCAGCGTAGACAGGAGCTCCTACAATGAGCAGTTCTTC.

The V call is TRBV2, the J call TRBJ1-5; TRBD1 matches at 7 bases. V shed 3 bases and J 3 bases; nucleotides not matched to a gene: 5. The V gene's germline CDR1 is SNHLY and CDR2 FYNNEI. The CDR3 has 15 amino acids. CDR3 bases: TGTGCCAGCAGTGATAGGGGGCCTCCCAATCAGCCCCAGCATTTT. Amino acid sequence: CASSDRGPPNQPQHF.

The V gene is TRBV19, the J gene TRBJ1-1; the D gene is possibly TRBD1 (6 bases). V lost 3 bases and J lost 10, with 12 bases in between. The CDR3 contains 12 residues. Germline values: CDR1 LNHDA, CDR2 SQIVND (reference sequence). The CDR3 sequence is CASSMGGRGAFF. CDR3 nucleotides: TGTGCCAGTAGTATGGGGGGGCGTGGAGCTTTCTTT.

The rearrangement links TRBV19 to TRBJ1-5; D may be TRBD1 (6 bases). Trimming took 7 bases from V and 6 from J, leaving 19 bases between them. The germline CDR1 and CDR2 sequences are LNHDA and SQIVND (reference sequence). The CDR3 spans 15 residues. The chain's CDR3 is CASMPGGAGVQPQHF. CDR3 DNA: TGTGCCAGTATGCCGGGGGGGGCAGGGGTTCAGCCCCAGCATTTT.

This clone occurred once. V is TRBV14 and J is TRBJ1-2, with 9 bases aligning to TRBD1. Unmatched junction bases numbered 11, after V lost 1 base and J lost 5 bases. This CDR3 has 17 amino acids. In germline, CDR1 is SGHDN, CDR2 FVKESK. The CDR3 loop is CASSQGVWDRVDYGYTF. CDR3 sequence (DNA): TGTGCCAGCAGCCAAGGTGTCTGGGACAGGGTCGATTATGGCTACACCTTC.

The rearrangement links TRBV3-1 (or the pseudogene TRBV3-2) to TRBJ2-1; D possibly corresponds to TRBD1 (6 bases). The germline V and J ends were trimmed by 0 bases and 4 bases, with 10 bases remaining between them. Germline V lookup: CDR1 LGHDT, CDR2 YNNKEL (reference sequence). The CDR3 length is 15 residues. The chain's CDR3 is CASSQDLGQYNEQFF. CDR3 sequence (DNA): TGTGCCAGCAGCCAAGATCTTGGACAGTACAATGAGCAGTTCTTC.

The V gene is TRBV9, the J gene TRBJ2-1, with D maybe TRBD1 (5 bases). V lost 3 bases to trimming and J lost 6 bases, with 19 bases between them. This CDR3 has 16 residues. Looked up from germline, CDR1 is SGDLS and CDR2 is YYNGEE. This CDR3 reads CASSAPDRSYTNEQFF. In nucleotides, the CDR3 is TGTGCCAGCAGCGCCCCAGACAGATCTTATACCAATGAGCAGTTCTTC.

This chain joins TRBV11-2 and TRBJ2-7; 9 bases are a match to TRBD1. This CDR3 has 14 residues. V lost 3 bases to trimming and J lost 2 bases; unmatched junction nucleotides: 2. CDR1 SGHAT and CDR2 FQNNGV come from the germline V gene. CDR3 loop: CASSFGQGTYEQYF. The CDR3 DNA reads TGTGCCAGCAGCTTCGGACAGGGGACCTACGAGCAGTACTTC.

The chain carries TRBV7-9 and TRBJ1-5; 7 bases fit TRBD1. The trim removed 1 base at V and 9 bases at J, leaving 9 bases unmatched. The CDR3 has 15 amino acids. Germline CDR1 and CDR2: SEHNR and FQNEAQ (reference sequence). The CDR3, as DNA: TGTGCCAGCAGCTTAGGGCCCCCAGGGGGAACGCCCCAGCATTTT. Its translation is CASSLGPPGGTPQHF.

J is TRBJ1-6 and V is TRBV4-3; 12 bases are shared with TRBD1. CDR1 and CDR2 from the germline V gene are LGHNA and YSLEER. CDR3 length equals 16 residues. The V and J ends lost 6 bases and 10 bases, in that order; junction bases with no gene match: 10. The CDR3 DNA is TGCGCCAGCAGAGCCGGGACAGGGGGCGCGAGATCACCCCTCCACTTT. Protein product: CASRAGTGGARSPLHF.

This chain links TRBV5-3 with TRBJ2-7; 7 nucleotides line up with TRBD1. TRBV5-3 has ORF status, its function being uncertain. V gave up 4 bases and J gave up 5 bases; unmatched junction bases: 21. This CDR3 is built from 18 residues. The CDR3 region has the DNA TGTGCCAGAAGCCCGCACCCCGGGACAGCAAACCTTGGGAACGAGCAGTACTTC. Residues: CARSPHPGTANLGNEQYF.

The chain employs TRBV10-1 and TRBJ2-3; 13 bases map to TRBD2. The CDR3 has 15 residues. Per the germline V gene, CDR1 is WNHNN and CDR2 is SYGVQD (reference sequence). J gave up 3 bases and V 5 bases, and 2 bases lay outside the gene matches. CDR3 nucleotide sequence: TGCGCCAGCAGTTCGGGACTAGCGGGAACAGATACGCAGTATTTT. Its protein product is CASSSGLAGTDTQYF.

The gene calls are TRBV1 and TRBJ2-2; the table's D gene call, TRBD1, was not cross checked with the DNA. TRBV1 is described as a pseudogene. This CDR3 region has 18 residues. The CDR3: CTSSQASTGMENTGELFF. Here the CDR3 DNA reads TGCACCAGCAGCCAAGCCTCAACAGGGATGGAGAACACCGGGGAGCTGTTTTTT.

This clone was picked up a small number of times. This chain connects TRBV7-9 to TRBJ2-7, with D possibly being TRBD1 (6 bases). V was clipped by 5 bases and J by 5 bases, with 16 bases between them. Per germline, CDR1 SEHNR and CDR2 FQNEAQ (reference sequence). CDR3 length: 14 residues. In nucleotides, the CDR3 is TGTGCCAGCAGCGACCCGAATAGGGGGAACGAGCAGTACTTC. Its translation: CASSDPNRGNEQYF.

This chain uses TRBV11-3 with TRBJ2-5; D unclear. Per the germline V gene, CDR1 is SGHNT and CDR2 is YENEEA. This CDR3 has 13 amino acids. V lost 5 bases to trimming and J lost 1 base, with 8 bases between them. CDR3 protein: CASSPGPQETQYF. CDR3 in DNA: TGTGCCAGCAGCCCTGGCCCCCAAGAGACCCAGTACTTC.

The V call is TRBV12-3 or TRBV12-4, the J call TRBJ1-2; D not certain. This CDR3 region has 13 residues. The germline V and J ends were trimmed by 3 bases and 8 bases, with 13 bases remaining between them. The CDR3 DNA is TGTGCCAGCAGTTTTTTCCCGGAGAGCGGCTACACCTTC. This gives the protein CASSFFPESGYTF.

About this clone itself: Other DNA sequences within the sample encode an identical CDR3. The J gene is TRBJ2-7, the V gene TRBV28; D ambiguous. CDR1 and CDR2 from the germline V gene are MDHEN and SYDVKM. The CDR3 contains 11 residues. Trimming removed 3 bases at V and 4 bases at J, with 4 bases between. The CDR3 spells CASSLRYEQYF. For the CDR3, the DNA is TGTGCCAGCAGTTTGAGGTACGAGCAGTACTTC.